The present T cell receptor beta chain was sequenced within a study of cytomegalovirus exposure and HLA in healthy donors. About the study: The 95 million to 120 million unique TCR beta sequences, from around 200 million T cells, were found by an earlier analysis. Study-wide results and caveats: Among TCR beta chains of equal frequency, HLA-associated ones were more clonally expanded in a later analysis. Presence/absence comparisons presumed near-even sequencing depth among donors.

Germline CDR1 and CDR2: SGHTA and FQGNSA. This CDR3 has 15 amino acids. Trimming cost V 6 bases and J 0 bases, with 14 bases left between them. The PCR was carried out with 60 Vbeta primers and 13 Jbeta primers. Profiled with immunoSEQ multiplex PCR; TCRdb holds only in-frame clones, not every one. Its clone listing holds roughly 220,000 clones. As for this clone: Its specificity is not known.

Sequencing was carried out using PBMCs. This clonotype originated in a girl under 10 years old in good health and CMV-seropositive. The chain links TRBV7-2 to TRBJ2-5; D is perhaps TRBD2 (6 bases). CDR3 nucleotides: TGTGCCAGCAGAAAGAGCGGGTACCACCAAGAGACCCAGTACTTC. Translation: CASRKSGYHQETQYF.